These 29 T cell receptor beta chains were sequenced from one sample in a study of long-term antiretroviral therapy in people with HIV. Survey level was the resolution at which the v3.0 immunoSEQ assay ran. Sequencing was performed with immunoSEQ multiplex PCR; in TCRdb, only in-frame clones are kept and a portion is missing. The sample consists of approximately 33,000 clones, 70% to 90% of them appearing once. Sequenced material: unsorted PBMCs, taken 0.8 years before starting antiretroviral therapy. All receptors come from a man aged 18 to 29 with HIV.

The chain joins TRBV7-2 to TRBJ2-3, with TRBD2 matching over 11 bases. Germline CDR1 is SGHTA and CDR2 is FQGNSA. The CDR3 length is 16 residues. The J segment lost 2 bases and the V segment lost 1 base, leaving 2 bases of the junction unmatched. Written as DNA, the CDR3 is TGTGCCAGCAGCTTAGTTAGCGGGGGGGCCACAGATACGCAGTATTTT. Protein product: CASSLVSGGATDTQYF. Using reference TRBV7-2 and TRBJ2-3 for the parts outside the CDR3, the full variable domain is GAGVSQSPSNKVTEKGKDVELRCDPISGHTALYWYRQSLGQGLEFLIYFQGNSAPDKSGLPSDRFSAERTGGSVSTLTIQRTQQEDSAVYLCASSLVSGGATDTQYFGPGTRLTVL.

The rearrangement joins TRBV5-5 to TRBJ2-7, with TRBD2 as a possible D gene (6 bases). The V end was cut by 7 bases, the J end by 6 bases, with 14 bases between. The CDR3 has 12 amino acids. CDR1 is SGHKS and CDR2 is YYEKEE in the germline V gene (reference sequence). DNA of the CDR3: TGTGCCAGCGAGGGGAGCGGGCTCGAGCAGTACTTC. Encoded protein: CASEGSGLEQYF.

CDR3 DNA sequence: TGTGCCAGCAGCAGAACCGGGACTAGCGGGAACGAGCAGTACTTC. Translating gives CASSRTGTSGNEQYF. V is TRBV7-9 and J is TRBJ2-7; 13 nucleotides align to TRBD2. Losses at the gene ends were 5 bases for V and 5 bases for J; bases not matched to a gene: 6. CDR1 and CDR2 from the germline V gene are SEHNR and FQNEAQ (reference sequence). The CDR3 length is 15 residues.

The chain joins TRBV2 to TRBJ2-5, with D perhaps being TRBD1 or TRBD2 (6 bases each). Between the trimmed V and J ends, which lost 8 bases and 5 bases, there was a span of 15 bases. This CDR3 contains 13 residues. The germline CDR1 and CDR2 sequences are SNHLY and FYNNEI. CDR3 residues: CASRRGLEETQYF. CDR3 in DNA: TGTGCCAGCCGGAGGGGGTTGGAGGAGACCCAGTACTTC.

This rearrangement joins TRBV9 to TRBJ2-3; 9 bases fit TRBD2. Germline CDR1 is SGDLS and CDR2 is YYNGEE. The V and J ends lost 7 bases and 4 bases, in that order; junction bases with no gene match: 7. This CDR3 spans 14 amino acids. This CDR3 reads CASGIAGVADTQYF. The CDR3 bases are TGTGCCAGCGGGATAGCGGGAGTCGCAGATACGCAGTATTTT.

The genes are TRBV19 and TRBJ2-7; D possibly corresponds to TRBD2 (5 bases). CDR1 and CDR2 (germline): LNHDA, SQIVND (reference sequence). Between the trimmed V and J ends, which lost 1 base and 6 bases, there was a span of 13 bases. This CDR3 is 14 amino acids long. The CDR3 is CASSIVQSAGEQYF. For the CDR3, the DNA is TGTGCCAGTAGTATAGTGCAGTCGGCGGGCGAGCAGTACTTC.

The CDR3 protein is CASSSQGALGYGYTF. CDR3 DNA sequence: TGTGCCAGCAGCTCACAGGGGGCATTGGGGTATGGCTACACCTTC. V usage is TRBV4-2 and J usage is TRBJ1-2; 9 bases are a match to TRBD1. Trimming at V came to 5 bases and at J to 5 bases, leaving 9 bases not matched to a gene. CDR3 length equals 15 residues. The V gene's germline CDR1 is LGHNA and CDR2 YNFKEQ.

The CDR3, as DNA: TGTGCCAGCAGCGTAGGGCCCCGTCATCTACTCAATGAGCAGTTCTTC. This gives the protein CASSVGPRHLLNEQFF. This chain uses TRBV9 with TRBJ2-1; D is uncertain. The V and J ends lost 0 bases and 6 bases respectively, with 16 bases between them. The CDR3 is made up of 16 amino acids. Germline assignment: CDR1 SGDLS and CDR2 YYNGEE. Based on the CDR3 plus reference TRBV9 and TRBJ2-1, the full variable domain is DSGVTQTPKHLITATGQRVTLRCSPRSGDLSVYWYQQSLDQGLQFLIQYYNGEERAKGNILERFSAQQFPDLHSELNLSSLELGDSALYFCASSVGPRHLLNEQFFGPGTRLTVL.

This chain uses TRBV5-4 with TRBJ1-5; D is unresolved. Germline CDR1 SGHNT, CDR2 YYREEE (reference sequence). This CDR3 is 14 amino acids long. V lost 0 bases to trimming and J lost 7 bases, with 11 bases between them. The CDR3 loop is CASSLDPGKQPQHF. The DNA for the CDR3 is TGTGCCAGCAGCTTGGATCCGGGGAAGCAGCCCCAGCATTTT.

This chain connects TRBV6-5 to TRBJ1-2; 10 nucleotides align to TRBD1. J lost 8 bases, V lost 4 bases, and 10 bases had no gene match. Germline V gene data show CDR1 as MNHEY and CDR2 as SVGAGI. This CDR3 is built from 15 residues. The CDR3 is CASSSLTGGDRGYTF. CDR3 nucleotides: TGTGCCAGCAGTTCCTTGACAGGGGGCGATCGGGGCTACACCTTC.

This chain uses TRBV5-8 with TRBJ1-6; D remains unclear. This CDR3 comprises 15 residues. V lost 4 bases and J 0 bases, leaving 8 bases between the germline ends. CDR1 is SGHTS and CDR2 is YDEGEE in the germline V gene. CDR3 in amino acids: CASSGPSSYNSPLHF. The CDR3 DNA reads TGTGCCAGCAGCGGACCGTCCTCCTATAATTCACCCCTCCACTTT.

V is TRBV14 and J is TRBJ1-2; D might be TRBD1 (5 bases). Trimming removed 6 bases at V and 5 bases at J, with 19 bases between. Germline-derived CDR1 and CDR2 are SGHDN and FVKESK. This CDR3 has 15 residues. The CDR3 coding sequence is TGTGCCAGCAGTGGGGCTACCGGGACCCGGTATGGCTACACCTTC. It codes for CASSGATGTRYGYTF.

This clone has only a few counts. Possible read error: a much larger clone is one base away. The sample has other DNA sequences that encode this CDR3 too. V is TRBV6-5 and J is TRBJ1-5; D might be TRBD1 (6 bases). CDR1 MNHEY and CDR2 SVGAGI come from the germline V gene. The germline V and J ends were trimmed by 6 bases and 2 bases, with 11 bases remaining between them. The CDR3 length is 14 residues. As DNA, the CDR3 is TGTGCCAGCAGACAGGGTTGGGGCAATCAGCCCCAGCATTTT. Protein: CASRQGWGNQPQHF.

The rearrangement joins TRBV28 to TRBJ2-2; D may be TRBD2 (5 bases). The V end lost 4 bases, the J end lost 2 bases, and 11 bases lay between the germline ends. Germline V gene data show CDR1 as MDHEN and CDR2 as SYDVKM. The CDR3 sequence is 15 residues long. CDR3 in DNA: TGTGCCAGCAGTTCAGTGGGAGTTAACACCGGGGAGCTGTTTTTT. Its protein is CASSSVGVNTGELFF.

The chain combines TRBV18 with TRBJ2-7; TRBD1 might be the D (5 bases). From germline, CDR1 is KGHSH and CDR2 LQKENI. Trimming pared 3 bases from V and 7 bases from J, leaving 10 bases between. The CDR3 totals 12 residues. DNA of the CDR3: TGTGCCAGCTCACCCCCTGCAGGGGAGCAGTACTTC. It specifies CASSPPAGEQYF.

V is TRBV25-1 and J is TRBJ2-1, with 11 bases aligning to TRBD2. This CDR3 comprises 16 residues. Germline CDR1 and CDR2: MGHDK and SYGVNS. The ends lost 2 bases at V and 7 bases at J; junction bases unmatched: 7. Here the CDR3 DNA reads TGTGCCAGCAGTGAAGTAGCGGGAGGGCCTAATAATGAGCAGTTCTTC. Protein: CASSEVAGGPNNEQFF.

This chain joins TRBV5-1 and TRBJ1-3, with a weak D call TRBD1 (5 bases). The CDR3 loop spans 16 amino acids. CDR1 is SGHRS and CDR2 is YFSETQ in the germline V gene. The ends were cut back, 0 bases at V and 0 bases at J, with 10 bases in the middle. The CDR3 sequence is CASSLGAGSSGNTIYF. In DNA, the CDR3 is TGCGCCAGCAGCTTGGGGGCAGGGAGCTCTGGAAACACCATATATTTT.

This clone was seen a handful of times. The CDR3 region is CASSYDGNQPQHF. The DNA of the CDR3 is TGTGCCAGCAGTTACGACGGCAATCAGCCCCAGCATTTT. The chain has TRBV6-6 and TRBJ1-5, with D hard to call. Per the germline V gene, CDR1 is MNHNY and CDR2 is SVGAGI (reference sequence). The CDR3 loop spans 13 amino acids. V lost 2 bases to trimming and J lost 2 bases, with 4 bases between them.

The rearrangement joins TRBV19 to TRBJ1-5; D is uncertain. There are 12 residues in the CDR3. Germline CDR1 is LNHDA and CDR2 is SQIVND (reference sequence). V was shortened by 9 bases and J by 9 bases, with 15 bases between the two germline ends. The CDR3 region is CASLRPGGPQHF. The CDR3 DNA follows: TGTGCCAGCCTTCGACCCGGTGGGCCCCAGCATTTT. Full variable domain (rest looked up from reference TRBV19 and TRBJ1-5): DGGITQSPKYLFRKEGQNVTLSCEQNLNHDAMYWYRQDPGQGLRLIYYSQIVNDFQKGDIAEGYSVSREKKESFPLTVTSAQKNPTAFYLCASLRPGGPQHFGDGTRLSIL.

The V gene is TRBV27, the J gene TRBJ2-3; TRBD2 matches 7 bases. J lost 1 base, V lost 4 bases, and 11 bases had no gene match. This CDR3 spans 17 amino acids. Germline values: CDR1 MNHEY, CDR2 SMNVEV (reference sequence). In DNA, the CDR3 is TGTGCCAGCAGTTCCATCCTTGGGGGGGGTGGCACAGATACGCAGTATTTT. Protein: CASSSILGGGGTDTQYF.

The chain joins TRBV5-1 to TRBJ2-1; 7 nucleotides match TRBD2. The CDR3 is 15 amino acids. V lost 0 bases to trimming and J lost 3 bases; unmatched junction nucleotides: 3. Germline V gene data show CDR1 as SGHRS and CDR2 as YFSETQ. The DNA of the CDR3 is TGCGCCAGCAGCTTGGCGTCTAGCGGCTACAATGAGCAGTTCTTC. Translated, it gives CASSLASSGYNEQFF.

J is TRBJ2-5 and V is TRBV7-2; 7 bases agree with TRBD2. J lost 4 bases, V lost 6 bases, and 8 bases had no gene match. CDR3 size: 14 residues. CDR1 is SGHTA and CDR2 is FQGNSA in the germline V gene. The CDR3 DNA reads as TGTGCCAGCAGGAAGGGAGGGAGTCCAGAGACCCAGTACTTC. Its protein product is CASRKGGSPETQYF.

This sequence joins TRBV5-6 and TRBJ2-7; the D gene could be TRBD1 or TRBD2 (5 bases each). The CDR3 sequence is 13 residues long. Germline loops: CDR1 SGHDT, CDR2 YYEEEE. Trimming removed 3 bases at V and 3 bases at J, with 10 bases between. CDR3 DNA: TGTGCCAGCAGCTCGGGACGGGTCTACGAGCAGTACTTC. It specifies CASSSGRVYEQYF. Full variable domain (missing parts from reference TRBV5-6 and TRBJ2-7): DAGVTQSPTHLIKTRGQQVTLRCSPKSGHDTVSWYQQALGQGPQFIFQYYEEEERQRGNFPDRFSGHQFPNYSSELNVNALLLGDSALYLCASSSGRVYEQYFGPGTRLTVT.

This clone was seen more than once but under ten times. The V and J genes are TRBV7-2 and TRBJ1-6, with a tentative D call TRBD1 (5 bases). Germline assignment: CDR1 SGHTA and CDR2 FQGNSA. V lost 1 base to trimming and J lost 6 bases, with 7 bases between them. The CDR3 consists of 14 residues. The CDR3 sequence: CASSLGGSNSPLHF. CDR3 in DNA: TGTGCCAGCAGCTTAGGGGGGAGTAATTCACCCCTCCACTTT.

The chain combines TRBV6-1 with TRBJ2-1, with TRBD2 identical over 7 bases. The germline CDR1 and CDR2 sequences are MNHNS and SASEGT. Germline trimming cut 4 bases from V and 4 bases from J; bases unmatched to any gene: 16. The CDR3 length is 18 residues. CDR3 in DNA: TGTGCCAGCAGTGCCCGACCCCTCGCTAGCGGCGTGTACAATGAGCAGTTCTTC. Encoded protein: CASSARPLASGVYNEQFF.

The CDR3 sequence: CASSVRLANNEQYF. As DNA, the CDR3 is TGTGCCAGCAGTGTTAGACTGGCTAATAACGAGCAGTACTTC. The chain recombines TRBV6-1 with TRBJ2-7; D ambiguous. The CDR3 is 14 residues long. Germline V gives CDR1 MNHNS, CDR2 SASEGT. V was shortened by 4 bases and J by 5 bases, with 15 bases between the two germline ends.

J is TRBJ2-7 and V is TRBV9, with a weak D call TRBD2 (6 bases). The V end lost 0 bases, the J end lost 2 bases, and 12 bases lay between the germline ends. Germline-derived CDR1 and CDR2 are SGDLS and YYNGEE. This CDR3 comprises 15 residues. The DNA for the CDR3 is TGTGCCAGCAGCGTAGGGGACTTGGACACCTACGAGCAGTACTTC. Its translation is CASSVGDLDTYEQYF.

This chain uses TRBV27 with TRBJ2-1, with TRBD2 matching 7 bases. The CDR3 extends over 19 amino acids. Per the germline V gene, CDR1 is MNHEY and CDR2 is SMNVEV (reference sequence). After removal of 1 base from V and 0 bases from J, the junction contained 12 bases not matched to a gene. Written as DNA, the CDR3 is TGTGCCAGCAGTTTATGGCGTGGGAGGGCCTCCTACTCCTACAATGAGCAGTTCTTC. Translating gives CASSLWRGRASYSYNEQFF.

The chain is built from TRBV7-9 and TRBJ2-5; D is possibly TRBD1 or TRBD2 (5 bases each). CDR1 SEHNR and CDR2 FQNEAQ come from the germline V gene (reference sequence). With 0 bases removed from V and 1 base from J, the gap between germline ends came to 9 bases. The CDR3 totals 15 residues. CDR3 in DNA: TGTGCCAGCAGCTTAGCGATGGGGGTCCAAGAGACCCAGTACTTC. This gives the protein CASSLAMGVQETQYF.